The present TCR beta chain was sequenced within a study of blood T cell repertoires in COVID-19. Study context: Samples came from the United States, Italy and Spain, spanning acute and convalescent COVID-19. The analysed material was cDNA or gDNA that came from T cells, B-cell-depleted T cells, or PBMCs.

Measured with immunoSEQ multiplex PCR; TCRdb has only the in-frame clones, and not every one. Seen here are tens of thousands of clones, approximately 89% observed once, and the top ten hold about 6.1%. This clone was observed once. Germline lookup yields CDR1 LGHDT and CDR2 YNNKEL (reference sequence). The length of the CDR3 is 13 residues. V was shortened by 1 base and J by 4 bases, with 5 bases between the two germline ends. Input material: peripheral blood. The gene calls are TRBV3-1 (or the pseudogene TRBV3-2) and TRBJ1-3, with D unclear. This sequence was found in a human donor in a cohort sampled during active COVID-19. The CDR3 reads CASSQVLGNTIYF. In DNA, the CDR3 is TGTGCCAGCAGCCAAGTTCTGGGAAACACCATATATTTT.